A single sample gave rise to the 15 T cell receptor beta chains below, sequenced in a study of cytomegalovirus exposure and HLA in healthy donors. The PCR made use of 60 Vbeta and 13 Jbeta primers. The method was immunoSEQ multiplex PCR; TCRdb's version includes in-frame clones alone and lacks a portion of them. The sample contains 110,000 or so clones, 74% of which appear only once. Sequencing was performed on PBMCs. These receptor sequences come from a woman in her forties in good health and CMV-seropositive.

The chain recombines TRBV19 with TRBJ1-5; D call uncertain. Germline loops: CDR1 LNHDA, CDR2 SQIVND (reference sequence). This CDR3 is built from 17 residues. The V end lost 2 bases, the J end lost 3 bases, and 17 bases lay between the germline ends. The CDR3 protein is CASSIRRLGSLNQPQHF. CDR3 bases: TGTGCCAGTAGTATAAGACGTTTGGGCAGCCTCAATCAGCCCCAGCATTTT.

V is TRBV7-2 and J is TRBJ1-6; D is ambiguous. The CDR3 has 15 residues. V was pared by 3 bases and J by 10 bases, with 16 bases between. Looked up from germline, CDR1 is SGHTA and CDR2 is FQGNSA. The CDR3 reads CASSLEGGSGSPLHF. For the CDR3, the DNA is TGTGCCAGCAGCTTGGAGGGTGGAAGTGGCTCACCCCTCCACTTT.

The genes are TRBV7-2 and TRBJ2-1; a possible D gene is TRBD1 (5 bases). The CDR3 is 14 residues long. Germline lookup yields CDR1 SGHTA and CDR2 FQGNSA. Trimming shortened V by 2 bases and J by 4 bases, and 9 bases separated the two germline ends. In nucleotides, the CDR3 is TGTGCCAGCAGCTTAATACCAGGGTACAATGAGCAGTTCTTC. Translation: CASSLIPGYNEQFF. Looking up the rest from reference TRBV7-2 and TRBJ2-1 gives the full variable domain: GAGVSQSPSNKVTEKGKDVELRCDPISGHTALYWYRQSLGQGLEFLIYFQGNSAPDKSGLPSDRFSAERTGGSVSTLTIQRTQQEDSAVYLCASSLIPGYNEQFFGPGTRLTVL.

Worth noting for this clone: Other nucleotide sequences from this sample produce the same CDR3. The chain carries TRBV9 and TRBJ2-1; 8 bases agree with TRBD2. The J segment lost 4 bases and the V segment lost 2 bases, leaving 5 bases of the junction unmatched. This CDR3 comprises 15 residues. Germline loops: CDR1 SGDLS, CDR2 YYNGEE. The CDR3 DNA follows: TGTGCCAGCAGCGTTGACTCGGGGGGGTACAATGAGCAGTTCTTC. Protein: CASSVDSGGYNEQFF.

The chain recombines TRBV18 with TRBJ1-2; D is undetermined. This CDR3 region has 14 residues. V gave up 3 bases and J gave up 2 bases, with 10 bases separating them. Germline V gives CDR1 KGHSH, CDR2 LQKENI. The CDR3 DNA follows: TGTGCCAGCTCACCCACGACACGGAACTATGGCTACACCTTC. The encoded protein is CASSPTTRNYGYTF. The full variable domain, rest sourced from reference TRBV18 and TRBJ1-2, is NAGVMQNPRHLVRRRGQEARLRCSPMKGHSHVYWYRQLPEEGLKFMVYLQKENIIDESGMPKERFSAEFPKEGPSILRIQQVVRGDSAAYFCASSPTTRNYGYTFGSGTRLTVV.

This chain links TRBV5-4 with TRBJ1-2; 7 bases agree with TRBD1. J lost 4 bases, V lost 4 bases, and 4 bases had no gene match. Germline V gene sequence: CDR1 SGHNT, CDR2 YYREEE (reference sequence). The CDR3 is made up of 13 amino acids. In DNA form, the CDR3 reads TGTGCCAGCAGCCGGGACAGCCCCTATGGCTACACCTTC. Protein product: CASSRDSPYGYTF.

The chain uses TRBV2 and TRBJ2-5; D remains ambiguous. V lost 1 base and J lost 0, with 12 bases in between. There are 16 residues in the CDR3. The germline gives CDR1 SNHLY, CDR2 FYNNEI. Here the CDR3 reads CASSEVGLRYQETQYF. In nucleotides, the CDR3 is TGTGCCAGCAGTGAAGTGGGCCTTAGGTACCAAGAGACCCAGTACTTC.

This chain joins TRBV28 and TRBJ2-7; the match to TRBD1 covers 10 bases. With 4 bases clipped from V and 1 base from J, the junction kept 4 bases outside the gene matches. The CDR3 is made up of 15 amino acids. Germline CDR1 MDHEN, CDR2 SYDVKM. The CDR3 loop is CASSSRQGASYEQYF. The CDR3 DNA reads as TGTGCCAGCAGTTCGAGACAGGGGGCTTCCTACGAGCAGTACTTC.

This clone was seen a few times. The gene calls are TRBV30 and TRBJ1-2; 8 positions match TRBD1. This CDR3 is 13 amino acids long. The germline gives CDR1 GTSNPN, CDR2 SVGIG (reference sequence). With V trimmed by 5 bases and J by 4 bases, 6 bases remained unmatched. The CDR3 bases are TGTGCCTGGGGGCGGGACAGGCCCTATGGCTACACCTTC. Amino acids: CAWGRDRPYGYTF.

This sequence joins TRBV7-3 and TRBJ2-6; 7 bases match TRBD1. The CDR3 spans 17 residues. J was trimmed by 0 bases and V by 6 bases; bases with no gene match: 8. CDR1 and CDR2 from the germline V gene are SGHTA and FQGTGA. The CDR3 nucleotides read TGTGCCAGCAGGGCGATGGGACAGTCCTCTGGGGCCAACGTCCTGACTTTC. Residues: CASRAMGQSSGANVLTF.

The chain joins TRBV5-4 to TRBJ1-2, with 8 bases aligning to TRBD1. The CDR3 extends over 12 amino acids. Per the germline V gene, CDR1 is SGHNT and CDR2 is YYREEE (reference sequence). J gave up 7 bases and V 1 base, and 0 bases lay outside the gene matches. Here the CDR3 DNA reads TGTGCCAGCAGCTTGACAGGGGGTGGCTACACCTTC. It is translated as CASSLTGGGYTF.

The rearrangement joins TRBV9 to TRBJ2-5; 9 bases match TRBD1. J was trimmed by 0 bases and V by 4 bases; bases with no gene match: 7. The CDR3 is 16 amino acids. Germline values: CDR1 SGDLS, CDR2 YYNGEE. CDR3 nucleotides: TGTGCCAGCAGCCCTCGAGGACAGGGGTACCAAGAGACCCAGTACTTC. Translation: CASSPRGQGYQETQYF.

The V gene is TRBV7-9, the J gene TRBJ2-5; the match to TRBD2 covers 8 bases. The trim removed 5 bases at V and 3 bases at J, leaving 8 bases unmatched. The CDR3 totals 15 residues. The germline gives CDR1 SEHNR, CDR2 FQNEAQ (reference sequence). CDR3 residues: CASSPSLAGKETQYF. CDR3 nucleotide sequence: TGTGCCAGCAGCCCCTCATTAGCGGGAAAAGAGACCCAGTACTTC.

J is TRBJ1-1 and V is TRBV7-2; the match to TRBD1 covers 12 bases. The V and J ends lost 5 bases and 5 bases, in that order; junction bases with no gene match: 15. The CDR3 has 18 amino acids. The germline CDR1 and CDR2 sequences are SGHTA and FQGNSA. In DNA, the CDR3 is TGTGCCAGCAGCCGGTCCTCCGGGACAGGGGGCGGGAGGACTGAAGCTTTCTTT. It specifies CASSRSSGTGGGRTEAFF.

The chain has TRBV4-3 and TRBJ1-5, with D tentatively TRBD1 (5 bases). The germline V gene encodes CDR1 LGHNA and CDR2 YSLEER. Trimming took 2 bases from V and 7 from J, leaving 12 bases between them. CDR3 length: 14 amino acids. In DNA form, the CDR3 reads TGCGCCAGCAGCCAAAACCAGGGAAGACAGCCCCAGCATTTT. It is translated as CASSQNQGRQPQHF.